A single count supports the clone carrying this T cell receptor beta chain. Its antigen is as yet unknown. This entry comes from a study of cytomegalovirus exposure and HLA in healthy donors. Findings of the study overall: Later work associated roughly 17,000 TCR beta sequences with HLA alleles at 0.05 false discovery rate.

PCR primers comprised 60 Vbeta and 13 Jbeta primers. Profiled with immunoSEQ multiplex PCR; TCRdb holds only in-frame clones, not every one. Here the sample spans some 70,000 clones, roughly four fifths being singletons. The CDR3 spans 17 residues. V lost 5 bases and J 1 base, leaving 19 bases between the germline ends. The V gene's germline CDR1 is MNHEY and CDR2 SMNVEV (reference sequence). Input material: PBMCs. This rearrangement joins TRBV27 to TRBJ2-3, with D tentatively TRBD2 (5 bases). This TCR was recovered from a man aged 18 to 29 in good health and CMV-seronegative. The CDR3 DNA reads TGTGCCAGCAGTAGCCTGAACCCGGGATTGCGCACAGATACGCAGTATTTT. This sequence encodes CASSSLNPGLRTDTQYF.